Listed here is a single T cell receptor (beta chain). What it recognizes is unknown. This sample was taken from a study of long-term antiretroviral therapy in people with HIV. Study results and limitations: Repertoire dominance by clones expanded before ART was seen at all time points. Repertoires looked antigen-experienced, with only a slight naive shift after ART.

Germline-derived CDR1 and CDR2 are MNHNS and SASEGT. This CDR3 has 14 amino acids. The V gene lost 4 bases and the J gene lost 0 bases, with 7 bases spanning the gap. All donors provided no fewer than one pre-ART and no fewer than two post-ART PBMC samples. Each sample contained roughly 0.85-10 million cryopreserved PBMC, thawed before DNA extraction. Version v3.0 of the immunoSEQ assay was performed at survey level. Generated by immunoSEQ multiplex PCR, the TCRdb table keeps only in-frame clones and is missing some. The data hold roughly 20,000 clones, with 65% to 85% observed a single time. The chain links TRBV6-1 to TRBJ1-3; D remains ambiguous. This TCR was recovered from a woman in her thirties or forties with HIV. Source: unsorted PBMCs, taken 2.3 years after starting antiretroviral therapy. CDR3 loop: CASSAGSSGNTIYF. CDR3 in DNA: TGTGCCAGCAGTGCCGGGAGCTCTGGAAACACCATATATTTT.